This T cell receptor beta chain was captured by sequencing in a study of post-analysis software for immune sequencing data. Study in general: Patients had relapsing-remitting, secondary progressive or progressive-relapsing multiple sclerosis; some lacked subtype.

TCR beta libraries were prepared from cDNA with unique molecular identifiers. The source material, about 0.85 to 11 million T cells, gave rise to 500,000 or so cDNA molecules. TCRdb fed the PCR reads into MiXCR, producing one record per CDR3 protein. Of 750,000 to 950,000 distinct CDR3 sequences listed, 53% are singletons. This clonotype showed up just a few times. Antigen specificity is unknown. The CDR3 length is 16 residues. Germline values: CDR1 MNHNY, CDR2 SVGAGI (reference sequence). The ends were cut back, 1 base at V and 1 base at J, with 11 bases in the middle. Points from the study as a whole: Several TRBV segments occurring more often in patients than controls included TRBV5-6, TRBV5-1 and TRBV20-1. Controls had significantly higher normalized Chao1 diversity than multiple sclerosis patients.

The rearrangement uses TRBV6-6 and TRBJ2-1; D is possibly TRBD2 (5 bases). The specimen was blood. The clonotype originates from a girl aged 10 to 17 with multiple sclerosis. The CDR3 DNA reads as TGTGCCAGCAGTTACTTGGGGAGCCATTCCTACAATGAGCAGTTCTTC. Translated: CASSYLGSHSYNEQFF.